This record looks at one TCR beta chain sequence and its context. The data originate from a study of PD-1 blockade in classical Hodgkin lymphoma. This CDR3 contains 15 residues. Germline V CDR1 and CDR2: ENHRY, SYGVKD. V trimming: 11 bases; J trimming: 4 bases; junction bases outside the gene matches: 11. This table comes from immunoSEQ multiplex PCR, and its TCRdb copy is limited to in-frame clones, with some not included. The sample records 43,000 or so clones, about three quarters being singletons. No patient escaped relapse after autologous stem cell transplantation, and brentuximab vedotin exposure varied.

This chain links TRBV10-3 with TRBJ2-2, with 9 bases lining up with TRBD1. The sample consisted of peripheral blood mononuclear cells (PBMCs), taken at baseline. The clonotype originates from a human donor with classical Hodgkin lymphoma. The CDR3: CAGASGQGPTGELFF. The CDR3 region has the DNA TGTGCCGGGGCATCGGGACAGGGACCCACCGGGGAGCTGTTTTTT.